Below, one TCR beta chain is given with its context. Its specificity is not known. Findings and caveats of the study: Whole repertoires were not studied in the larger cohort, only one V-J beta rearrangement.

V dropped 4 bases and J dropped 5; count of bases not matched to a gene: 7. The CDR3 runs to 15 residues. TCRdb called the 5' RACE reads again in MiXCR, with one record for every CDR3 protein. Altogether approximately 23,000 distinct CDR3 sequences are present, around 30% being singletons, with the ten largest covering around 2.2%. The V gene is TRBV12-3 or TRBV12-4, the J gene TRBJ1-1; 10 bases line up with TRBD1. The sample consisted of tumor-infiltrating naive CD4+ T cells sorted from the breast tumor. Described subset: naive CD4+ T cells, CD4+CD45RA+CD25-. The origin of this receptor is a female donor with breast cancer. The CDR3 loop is CASSSTGGVSTEAFF. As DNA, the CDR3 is TGTGCCAGCAGTTCGACAGGGGGCGTTTCGACTGAAGCTTTCTTT.